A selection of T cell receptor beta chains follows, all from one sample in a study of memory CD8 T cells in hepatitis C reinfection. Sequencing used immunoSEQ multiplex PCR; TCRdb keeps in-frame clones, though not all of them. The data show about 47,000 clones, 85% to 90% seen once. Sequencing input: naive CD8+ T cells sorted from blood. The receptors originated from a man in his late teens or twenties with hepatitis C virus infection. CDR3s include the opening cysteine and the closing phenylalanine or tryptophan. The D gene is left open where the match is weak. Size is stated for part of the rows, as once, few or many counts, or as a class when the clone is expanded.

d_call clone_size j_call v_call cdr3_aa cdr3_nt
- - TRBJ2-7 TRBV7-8 CASSLGGQSYEQYF TGTGCCAGCAGCTTAGGTGGCCAGTCCTACGAGCAGTACTTC
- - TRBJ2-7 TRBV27 CASSLSTVLGEQYF TGTGCCAGCAGTTTATCCACAGTGTTGGGTGAGCAGTACTTC
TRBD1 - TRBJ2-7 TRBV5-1 CASCRGQGVDEQYF TGCGCCAGCTGCCGGGGACAGGGTGTTGACGAGCAGTACTTC
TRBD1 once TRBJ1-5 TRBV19 CASSSRLGQFNQPQHF TGTGCCAGTAGTTCCCGGCTGGGACAGTTCAATCAGCCCCAGCATTTT
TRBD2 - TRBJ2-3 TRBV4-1 CASSQEGRSGGALDTQYF TGCGCCAGCAGCCAAGAGGGGAGAAGCGGGGGGGCATTGGATACGCAGTATTTT
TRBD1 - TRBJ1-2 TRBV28 CASSSLDRAHGYTF TGTGCCAGCAGTTCCTTAGACAGGGCCCATGGCTACACCTTC
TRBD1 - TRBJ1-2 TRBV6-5 CASSFGTGGFYTF TGTGCCAGCAGTTTTGGGACAGGGGGCTTTTACACCTTC
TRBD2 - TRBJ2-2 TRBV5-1 CASRDSGGARGELFF TGCGCCAGCAGAGATAGCGGGGGGGCCAGGGGGGAGCTGTTTTTT
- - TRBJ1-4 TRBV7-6 CASSPQSARSKLLFF TGTGCCAGCAGCCCCCAATCTGCCCGGTCCAAACTACTGTTTTTT
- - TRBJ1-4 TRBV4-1 CASSHKGRGDEKLFF TGCGCCAGCAGCCACAAGGGCAGGGGCGATGAAAAACTGTTTTTT
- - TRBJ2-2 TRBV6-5 CASTRRVNTGELFF TGTGCCAGCACCCGCAGGGTCAACACCGGGGAGCTGTTTTTT
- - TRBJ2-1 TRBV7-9 CASSASGYNEQFF TGTGCCAGCTCCGCGAGCGGATACAATGAGCAGTTCTTC
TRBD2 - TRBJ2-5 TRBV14 CASSQGLAGRETQYF TGTGCCAGCAGCCAGGGACTAGCGGGCCGTGAGACCCAGTACTTC
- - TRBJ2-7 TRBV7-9 CASSGVADSSYEQYF TGTGCCAGCAGCGGAGTGGCAGACAGTTCCTACGAGCAGTACTTC
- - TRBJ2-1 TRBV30 CAWSMLAEQFF TGTGCCTGGAGTATGTTAGCAGAGCAGTTCTTC
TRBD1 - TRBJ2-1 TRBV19 CASSLGTGFSSEQFF TGTGCCAGTAGTCTCGGGACAGGGTTTTCTAGTGAGCAGTTCTTC
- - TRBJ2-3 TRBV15 CATSRDPLEGDTQYF TGTGCCACCAGCAGAGATCCACTAGAAGGAGATACGCAGTATTTT
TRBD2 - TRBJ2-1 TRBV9 CASSGGLAGVEQFF TGTGCCAGCAGCGGGGGACTAGCGGGAGTTGAGCAGTTCTTC
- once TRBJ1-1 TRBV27 CASSPGRGRKTEAFF TGTGCCAGCAGTCCAGGGAGGGGAAGGAAGACTGAAGCTTTCTTT
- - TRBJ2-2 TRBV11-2 CASSTTNDGRRELFF TGTGCCAGCAGCACTACTAACGACGGTAGACGGGAGCTGTTTTTT
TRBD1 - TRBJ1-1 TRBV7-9 CASSSGQGQDTEAFF TGTGCCAGCAGCTCGGGACAGGGTCAAGACACTGAAGCTTTCTTT
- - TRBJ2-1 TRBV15 CATSSKAAGLTLGEQFF TGTGCCACCAGCTCCAAGGCGGCAGGACTTACCTTGGGGGAGCAGTTCTTC
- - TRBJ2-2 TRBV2 CASMQGTANTGELFF TGTGCCAGCATGCAGGGGACCGCGAACACCGGGGAGCTGTTTTTT
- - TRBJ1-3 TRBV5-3 CARSTEQGAFPRSGNTIYF TGTGCCAGAAGCACTGAACAGGGAGCCTTTCCTCGATCTGGAAACACCATATATTTT
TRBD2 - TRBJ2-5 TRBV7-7 CAVGLAPTETQYF TGTGCTGTGGGACTAGCGCCCACGGAGACCCAGTACTTC
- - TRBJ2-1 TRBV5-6 CASSLAEEGLQFF TGTGCCAGCAGCTTGGCCGAGGAGGGCCTACAGTTCTTC
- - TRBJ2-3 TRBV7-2 CASSFAGHRTDTQYF TGTGCCAGCAGCTTCGCAGGGCATCGCACAGATACGCAGTATTTT
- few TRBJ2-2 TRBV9 CASSIGGGTGELFF TGTGCCAGCAGCATAGGGGGGGGCACCGGGGAGCTGTTTTTT
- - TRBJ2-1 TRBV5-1 CATLGGGFYNEQFF TGCGCCACCCTGGGGGGAGGCTTCTACAATGAGCAGTTCTTC
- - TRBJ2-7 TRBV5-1 CASSPFTGFSYEQYF TGCGCCAGCAGCCCCTTCACAGGATTCAGCTACGAGCAGTACTTC
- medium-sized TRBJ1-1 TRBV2 CASSEVQEGTEAFF TGTGCCAGCAGTGAAGTTCAGGAGGGCACTGAAGCTTTCTTT
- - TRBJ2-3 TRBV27 CASSLEGGLDTQYF TGTGCCAGCAGTTTAGAGGGGGGGTTAGATACGCAGTATTTT
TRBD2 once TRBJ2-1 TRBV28 CAISSGYNEQFF TGTGCCATCAGTAGCGGGTACAATGAGCAGTTCTTC
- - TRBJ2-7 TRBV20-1 CSASGSNEQYF TGCAGTGCCTCGGGTAGCAACGAGCAGTACTTC
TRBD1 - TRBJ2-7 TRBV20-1 CSASLPDRDIF TGCAGTGCGAGTCTCCCGGACAGGGATATCTTC
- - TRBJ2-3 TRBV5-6 CASSLTGDTQYF TGTGCCAGCAGCTTGACAGGGGATACGCAGTATTTT
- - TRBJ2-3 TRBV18 CASSPPQGRTDTQYF TGTGCCAGCTCACCACCACAGGGCCGTACAGATACGCAGTATTTT
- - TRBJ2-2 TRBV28 CASSTQAGELFF TGTGCCAGCAGTACTCAGGCCGGGGAGCTGTTTTTT
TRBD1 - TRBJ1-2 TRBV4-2 CASSQDWGQWEANYGYTF TGTGCCAGCAGCCAAGATTGGGGACAGTGGGAAGCCAACTATGGCTACACCTTC